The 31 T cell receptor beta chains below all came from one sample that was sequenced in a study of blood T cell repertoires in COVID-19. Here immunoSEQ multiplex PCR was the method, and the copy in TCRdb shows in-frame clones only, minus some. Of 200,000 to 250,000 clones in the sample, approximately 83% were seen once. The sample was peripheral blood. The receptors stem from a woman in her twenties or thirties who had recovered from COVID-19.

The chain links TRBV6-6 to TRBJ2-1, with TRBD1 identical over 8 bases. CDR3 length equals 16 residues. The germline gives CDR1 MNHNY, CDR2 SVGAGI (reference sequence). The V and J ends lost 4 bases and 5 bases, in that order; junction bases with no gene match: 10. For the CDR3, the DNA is TGTGCCAGCAGTTTAGGGACCGGGACAGGACACAATGAGCAGTTCTTC. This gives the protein CASSLGTGTGHNEQFF.

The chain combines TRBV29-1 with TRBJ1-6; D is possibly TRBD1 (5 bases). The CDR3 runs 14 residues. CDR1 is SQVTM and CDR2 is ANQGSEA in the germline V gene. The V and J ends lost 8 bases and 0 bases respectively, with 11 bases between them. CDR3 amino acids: CSPGGSSYNSPLHF. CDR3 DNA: TGCAGCCCGGGGGGGAGCTCCTATAATTCACCCCTCCACTTT. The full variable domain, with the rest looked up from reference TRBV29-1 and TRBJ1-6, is SAVISQKPSRDICQRGTSLTIQCQVDSQVTMMFWYRQQPGQSLTLIATANQGSEATYESGFVIDKFPISRPNLTFSTLTVSNMSPEDSSIYLCSPGGSSYNSPLHFGNGTRLTVT.

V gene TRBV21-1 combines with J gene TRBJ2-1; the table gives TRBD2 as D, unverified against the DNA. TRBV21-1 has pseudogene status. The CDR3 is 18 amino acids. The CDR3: CASSKLGSGLAGPNEQFF. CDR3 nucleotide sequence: TGTGCCAGCAGCAAATTAGGGTCGGGGCTAGCGGGACCCAATGAGCAGTTCTTC.

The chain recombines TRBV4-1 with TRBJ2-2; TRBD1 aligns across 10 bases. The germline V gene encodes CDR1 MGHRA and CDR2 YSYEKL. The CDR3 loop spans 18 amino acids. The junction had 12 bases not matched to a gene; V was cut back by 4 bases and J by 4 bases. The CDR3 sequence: CASSLLTGTGVFTGELFF. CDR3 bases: TGCGCCAGCAGCCTTCTAACCGGGACAGGGGTATTCACCGGGGAGCTGTTTTTT.

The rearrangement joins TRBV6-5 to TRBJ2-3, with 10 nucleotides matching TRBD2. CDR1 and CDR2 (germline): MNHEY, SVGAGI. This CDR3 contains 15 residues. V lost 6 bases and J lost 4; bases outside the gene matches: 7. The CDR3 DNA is TGTGCCAGCAGCCCCCTAGCGGGGGCTGCAGATACGCAGTATTTT. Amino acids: CASSPLAGAADTQYF.

The CDR3 DNA follows: TGTGCCAGCAGTGAGGACAGGGGGCTCTTAAACTATGGCTACACCTTC. This codes for CASSEDRGLLNYGYTF. The chain combines TRBV2 with TRBJ1-2; 11 bases line up with TRBD1. In germline, CDR1 is SNHLY, CDR2 FYNNEI. The CDR3 is 16 residues long. V trimming: 3 bases; J trimming: 2 bases; junction bases outside the gene matches: 5.

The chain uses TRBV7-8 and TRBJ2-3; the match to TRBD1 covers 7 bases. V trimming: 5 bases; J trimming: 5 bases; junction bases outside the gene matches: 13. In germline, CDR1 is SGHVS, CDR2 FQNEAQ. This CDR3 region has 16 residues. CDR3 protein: CASSQPGQTGIDTQYF. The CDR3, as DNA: TGTGCCAGCAGCCAACCGGGACAGACAGGAATAGATACGCAGTATTTT.

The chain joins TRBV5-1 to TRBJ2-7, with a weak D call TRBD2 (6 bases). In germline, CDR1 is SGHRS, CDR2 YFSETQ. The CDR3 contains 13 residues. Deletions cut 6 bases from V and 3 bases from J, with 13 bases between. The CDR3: CASNRDGGYEQYF. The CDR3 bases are TGCGCCAGCAACCGGGACGGGGGCTACGAGCAGTACTTC.

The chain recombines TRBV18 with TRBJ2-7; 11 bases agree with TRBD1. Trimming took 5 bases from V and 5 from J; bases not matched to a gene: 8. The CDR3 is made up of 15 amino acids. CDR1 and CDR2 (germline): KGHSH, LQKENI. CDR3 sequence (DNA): TGTGCCAGCTCAATCGGGACAGGGGGTGTCGACGAGCAGTACTTC. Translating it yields CASSIGTGGVDEQYF.

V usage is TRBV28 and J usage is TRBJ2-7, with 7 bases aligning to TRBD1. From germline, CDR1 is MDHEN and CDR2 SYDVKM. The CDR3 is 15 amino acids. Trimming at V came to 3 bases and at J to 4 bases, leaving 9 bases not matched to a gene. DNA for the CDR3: TGTGCCAGCAGTTTCCCGGTTGGACAGGCATACGAGCAGTACTTC. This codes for CASSFPVGQAYEQYF.

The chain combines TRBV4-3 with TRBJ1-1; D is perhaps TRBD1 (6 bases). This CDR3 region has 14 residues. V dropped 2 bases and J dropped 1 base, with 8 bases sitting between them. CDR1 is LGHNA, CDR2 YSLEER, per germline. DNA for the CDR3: TGCGCCAGCAGCCAATTAGGGGGGAACACTGAAGCTTTCTTT. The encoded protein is CASSQLGGNTEAFF.

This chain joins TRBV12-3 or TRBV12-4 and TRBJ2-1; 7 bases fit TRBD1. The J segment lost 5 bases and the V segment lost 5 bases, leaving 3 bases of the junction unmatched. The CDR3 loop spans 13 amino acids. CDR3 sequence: CASSPGQNNEQFF. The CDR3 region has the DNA TGTGCCAGCAGTCCGGGACAGAACAATGAGCAGTTCTTC.

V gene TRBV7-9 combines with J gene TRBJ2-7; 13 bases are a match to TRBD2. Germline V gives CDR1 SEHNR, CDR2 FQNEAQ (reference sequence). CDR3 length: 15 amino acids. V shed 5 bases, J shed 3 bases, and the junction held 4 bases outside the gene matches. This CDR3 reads CASSGTSGEVYEQYF. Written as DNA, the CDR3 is TGTGCCAGCAGCGGGACTAGCGGGGAGGTCTACGAGCAGTACTTC.

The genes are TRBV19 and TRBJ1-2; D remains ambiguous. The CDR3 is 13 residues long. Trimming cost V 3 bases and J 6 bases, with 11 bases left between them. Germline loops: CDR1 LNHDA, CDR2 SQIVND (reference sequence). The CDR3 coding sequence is TGTGCCAGTAGTATGAAAACCACGGATGGCTACACCTTC. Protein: CASSMKTTDGYTF.

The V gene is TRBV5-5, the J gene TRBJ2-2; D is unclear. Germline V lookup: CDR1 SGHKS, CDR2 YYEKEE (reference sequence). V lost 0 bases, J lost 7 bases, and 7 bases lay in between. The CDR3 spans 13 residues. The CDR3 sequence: CASSLGRGGELFF. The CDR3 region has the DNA TGTGCCAGCAGCTTGGGGCGCGGCGGGGAGCTGTTTTTT.

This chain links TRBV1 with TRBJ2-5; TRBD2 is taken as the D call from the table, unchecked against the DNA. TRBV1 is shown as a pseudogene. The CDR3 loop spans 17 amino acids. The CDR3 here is CTSSQDPRGPGEETQYF. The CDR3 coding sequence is TGCACCAGCAGCCAAGATCCCAGAGGACCCGGGGAAGAGACCCAGTACTTC.

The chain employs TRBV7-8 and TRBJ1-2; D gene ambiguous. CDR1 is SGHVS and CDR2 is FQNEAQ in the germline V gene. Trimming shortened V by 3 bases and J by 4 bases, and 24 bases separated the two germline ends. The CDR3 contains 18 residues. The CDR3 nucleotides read TGTGCCAGCAGCTTCGCTCCCCTCCCCAGGCTCTTAACCTATGGCTACACCTTC. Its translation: CASSFAPLPRLLTYGYTF.

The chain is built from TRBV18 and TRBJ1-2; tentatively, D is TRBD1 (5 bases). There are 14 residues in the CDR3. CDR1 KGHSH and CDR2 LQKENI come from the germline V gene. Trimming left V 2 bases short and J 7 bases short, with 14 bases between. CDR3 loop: CASSPSGNDLGYTF. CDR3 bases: TGTGCCAGCTCACCATCAGGGAACGATCTTGGCTACACCTTC.

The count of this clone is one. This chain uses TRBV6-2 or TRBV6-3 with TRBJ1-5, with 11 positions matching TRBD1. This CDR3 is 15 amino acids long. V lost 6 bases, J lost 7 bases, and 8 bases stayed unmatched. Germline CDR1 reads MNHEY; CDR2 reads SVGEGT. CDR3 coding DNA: TGTGCCAGCAGCACTAGGACAGGGGGCGAACAGCCCCAGCATTTT. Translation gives CASSTRTGGEQPQHF.

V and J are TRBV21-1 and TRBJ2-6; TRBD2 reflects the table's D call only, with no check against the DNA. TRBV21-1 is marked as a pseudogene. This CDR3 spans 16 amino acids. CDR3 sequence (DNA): TGTGCCACCCAGCGGGATTTAGACTCTGGGGCCAACGTCCTGACTTTC. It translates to CATQRDLDSGANVLTF.

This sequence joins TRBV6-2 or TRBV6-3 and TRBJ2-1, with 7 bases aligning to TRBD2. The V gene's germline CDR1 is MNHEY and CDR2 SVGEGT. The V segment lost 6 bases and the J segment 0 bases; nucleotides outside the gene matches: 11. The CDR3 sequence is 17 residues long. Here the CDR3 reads CASSLPGRGRSYNEQFF. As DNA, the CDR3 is TGTGCCAGCAGCCTCCCGGGGAGGGGTCGCTCCTACAATGAGCAGTTCTTC.

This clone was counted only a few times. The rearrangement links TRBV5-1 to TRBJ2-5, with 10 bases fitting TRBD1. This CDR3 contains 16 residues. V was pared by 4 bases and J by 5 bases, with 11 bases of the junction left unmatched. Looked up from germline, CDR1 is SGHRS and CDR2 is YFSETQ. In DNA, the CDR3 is TGCGCCAGCAGCGGACCGGGACAGGGGAAACAGGAGACCCAGTACTTC. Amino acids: CASSGPGQGKQETQYF.

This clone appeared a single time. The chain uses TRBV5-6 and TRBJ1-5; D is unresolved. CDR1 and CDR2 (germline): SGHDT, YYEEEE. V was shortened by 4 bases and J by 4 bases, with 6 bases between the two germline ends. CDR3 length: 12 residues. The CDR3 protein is CASSQHNQPQHF. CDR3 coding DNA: TGTGCCAGCAGCCAACATAATCAGCCCCAGCATTTT.

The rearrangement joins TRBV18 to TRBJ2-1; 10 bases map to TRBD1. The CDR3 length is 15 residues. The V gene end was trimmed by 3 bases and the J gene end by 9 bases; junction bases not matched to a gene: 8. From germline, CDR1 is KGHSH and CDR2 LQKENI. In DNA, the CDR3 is TGTGCCAGCTCACCTCCGGGACAGGGGTGGACTGAGCAGTTCTTC. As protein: CASSPPGQGWTEQFF.

DNA of the CDR3: TGCGCCAGCAGCTTGGGTGGGGCGTCCGGGGAGCTGTTTTTT. It codes for CASSLGGASGELFF. V usage is TRBV5-1 and J usage is TRBJ2-2, with a weak D call TRBD1 (5 bases). Germline V lookup: CDR1 SGHRS, CDR2 YFSETQ. The length of the CDR3 is 14 residues. Between the trimmed V and J ends, which lost 0 bases and 6 bases, there was a span of 9 bases.

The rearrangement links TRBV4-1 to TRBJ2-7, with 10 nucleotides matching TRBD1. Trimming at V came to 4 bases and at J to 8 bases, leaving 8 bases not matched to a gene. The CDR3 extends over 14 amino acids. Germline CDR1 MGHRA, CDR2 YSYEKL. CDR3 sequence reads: CASSPYTGQGKQYF. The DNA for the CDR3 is TGCGCCAGCAGCCCCTATACGGGACAGGGGAAGCAGTACTTC.

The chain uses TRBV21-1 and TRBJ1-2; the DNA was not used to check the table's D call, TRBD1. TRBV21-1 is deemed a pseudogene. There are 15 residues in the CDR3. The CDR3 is CASSPITTDNYGYTF. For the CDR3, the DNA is TGTGCCAGCTCTCCGATCACGACAGACAACTATGGCTACACCTTC.

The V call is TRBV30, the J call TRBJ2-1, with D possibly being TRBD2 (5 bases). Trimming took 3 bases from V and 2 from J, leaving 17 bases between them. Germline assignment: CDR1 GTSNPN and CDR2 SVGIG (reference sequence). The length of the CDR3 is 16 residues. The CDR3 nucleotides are TGTGCCTGGAGGAGGTACGTGTCGGGGACCTACAATGAGCAGTTCTTC. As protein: CAWRRYVSGTYNEQFF.

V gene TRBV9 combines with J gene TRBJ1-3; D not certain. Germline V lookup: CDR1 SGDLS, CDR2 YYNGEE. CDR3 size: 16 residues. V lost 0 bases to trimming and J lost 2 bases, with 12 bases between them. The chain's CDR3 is CASSVGGIGAGNTIYF. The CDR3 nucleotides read TGTGCCAGCAGCGTAGGCGGGATCGGGGCTGGAAACACCATATATTTT.

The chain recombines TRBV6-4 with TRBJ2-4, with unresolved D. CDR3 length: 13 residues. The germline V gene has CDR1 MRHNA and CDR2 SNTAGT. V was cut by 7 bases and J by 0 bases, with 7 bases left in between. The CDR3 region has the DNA TGTGCCAGCACTCCCCTAGCCAAAAACATTCAGTACTTC. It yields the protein CASTPLAKNIQYF.

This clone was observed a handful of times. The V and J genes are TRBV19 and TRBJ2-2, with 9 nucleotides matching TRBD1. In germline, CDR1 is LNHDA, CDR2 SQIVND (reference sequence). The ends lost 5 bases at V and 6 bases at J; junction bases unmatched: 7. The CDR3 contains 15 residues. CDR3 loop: CASSPRDRVAGELFF. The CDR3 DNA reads TGTGCCAGTAGTCCCCGGGACAGGGTTGCCGGGGAGCTGTTTTTT. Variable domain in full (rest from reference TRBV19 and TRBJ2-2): DGGITQSPKYLFRKEGQNVTLSCEQNLNHDAMYWYRQDPGQGLRLIYYSQIVNDFQKGDIAEGYSVSREKKESFPLTVTSAQKNPTAFYLCASSPRDRVAGELFFGEGSRLTVL.